This record concerns one TCR beta chain sequence. The antigen is not known. The data belong to a study of T cell responses to AZD1222 COVID-19 vaccine. Trimming took off 4 bases at V and 13 bases at J, with 17 bases between the two ends. This CDR3 has 14 residues. Per germline, CDR1 LGHDT and CDR2 YNNKEL (reference sequence). Regarding the study as a whole: Repertoires were obtained solely post-peak T cell response. Two AZD1222 administrations were followed by greater Spike-specific TCR breadth and depth. Spike was spanned by vaccine-associated CD4 TCRs, which were dominant at 160-218 and 743-854. The number of AZD1222 recipients seropositive at baseline was only six.

The table came from immunoSEQ multiplex PCR; TCRdb's copy has only in-frame clones and leaves some out. The table lists tens of thousands of clones, around 90% of them singletons. The clonotype originates from an adult in good health. Sequencing used peripheral blood, obtained on day 0 of MenACWY control vaccination. The chain combines TRBV3-1 (or the pseudogene TRBV3-2) with TRBJ1-6; a possible D gene is TRBD1 (6 bases). The CDR3 region has the DNA TGTGCCAGCAGCCTAAAGAGGGGGGGCTCGCCCCTCCACTTT. As protein: CASSLKRGGSPLHF.